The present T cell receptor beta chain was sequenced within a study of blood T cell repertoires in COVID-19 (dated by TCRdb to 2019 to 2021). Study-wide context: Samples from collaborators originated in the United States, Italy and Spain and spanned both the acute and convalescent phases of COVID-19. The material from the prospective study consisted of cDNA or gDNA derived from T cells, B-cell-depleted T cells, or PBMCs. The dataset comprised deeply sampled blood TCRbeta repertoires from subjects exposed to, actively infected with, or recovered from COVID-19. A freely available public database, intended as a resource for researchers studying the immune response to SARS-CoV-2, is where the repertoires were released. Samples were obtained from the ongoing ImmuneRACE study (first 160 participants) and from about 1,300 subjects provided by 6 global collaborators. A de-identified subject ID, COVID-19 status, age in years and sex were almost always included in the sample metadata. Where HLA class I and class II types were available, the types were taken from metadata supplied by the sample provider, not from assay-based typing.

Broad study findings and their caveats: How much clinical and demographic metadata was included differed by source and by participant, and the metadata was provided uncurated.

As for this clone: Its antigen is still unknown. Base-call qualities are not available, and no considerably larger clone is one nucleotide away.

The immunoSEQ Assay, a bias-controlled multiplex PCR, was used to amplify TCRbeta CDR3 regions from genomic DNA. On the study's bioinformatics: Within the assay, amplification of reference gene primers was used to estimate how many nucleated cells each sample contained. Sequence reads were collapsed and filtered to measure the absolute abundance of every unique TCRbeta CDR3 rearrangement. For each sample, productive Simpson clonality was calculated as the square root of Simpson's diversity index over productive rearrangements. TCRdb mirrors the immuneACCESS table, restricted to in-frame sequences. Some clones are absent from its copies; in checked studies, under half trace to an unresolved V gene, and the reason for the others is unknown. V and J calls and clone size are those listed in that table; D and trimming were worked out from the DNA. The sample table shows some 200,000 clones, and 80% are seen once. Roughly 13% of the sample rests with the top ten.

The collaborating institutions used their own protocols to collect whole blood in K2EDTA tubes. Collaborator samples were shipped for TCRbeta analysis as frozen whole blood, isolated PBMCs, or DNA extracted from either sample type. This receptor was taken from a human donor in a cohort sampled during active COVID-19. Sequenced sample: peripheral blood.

The CDR3 region: CASSFSGHKNTEAFF. The DNA is as follows: TGTGCCAGCAGCTTCTCGGGACATAAGAACACTGAAGCTTTCTTT. Recombination connected TRBV7-8 to TRBJ1-1; the D gene is possibly TRBD1, with 6 bases matching. Looking up the germline V gene yields CDR1 SGHVS and CDR2 FQNEAQ. The CDR3 has 15 amino acids, counting the end cysteine and phenylalanine. Solely the CDR3 DNA is kept, with 45 bases framed from the first base. Relative to germline, V is 3 bases shorter and J is 1 base shorter, with 12 bases between their ends.